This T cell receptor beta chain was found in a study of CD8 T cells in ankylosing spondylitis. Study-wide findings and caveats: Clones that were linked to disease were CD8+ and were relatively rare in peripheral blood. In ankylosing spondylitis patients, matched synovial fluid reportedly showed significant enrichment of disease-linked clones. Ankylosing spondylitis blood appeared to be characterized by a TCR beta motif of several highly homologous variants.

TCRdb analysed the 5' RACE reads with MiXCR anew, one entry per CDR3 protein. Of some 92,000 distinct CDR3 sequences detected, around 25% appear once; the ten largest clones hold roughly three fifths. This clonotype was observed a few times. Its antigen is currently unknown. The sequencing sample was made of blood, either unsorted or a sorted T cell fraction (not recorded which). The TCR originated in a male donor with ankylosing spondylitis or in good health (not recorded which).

The CDR3 region is CASSHGTTDTDTQYF. Written as DNA, the CDR3 is TGTGCCAGCAGCCACGGGACTACCGACACAGATACGCAGTATTTT. This rearrangement joins TRBV6-1 to TRBJ2-3, with TRBD2 identical over 7 bases. Germline-derived CDR1 and CDR2 are MNHNS and SASEGT. V was clipped by 6 bases and J by 2 bases; unmatched bases: 8. The CDR3 sequence is 15 residues long.